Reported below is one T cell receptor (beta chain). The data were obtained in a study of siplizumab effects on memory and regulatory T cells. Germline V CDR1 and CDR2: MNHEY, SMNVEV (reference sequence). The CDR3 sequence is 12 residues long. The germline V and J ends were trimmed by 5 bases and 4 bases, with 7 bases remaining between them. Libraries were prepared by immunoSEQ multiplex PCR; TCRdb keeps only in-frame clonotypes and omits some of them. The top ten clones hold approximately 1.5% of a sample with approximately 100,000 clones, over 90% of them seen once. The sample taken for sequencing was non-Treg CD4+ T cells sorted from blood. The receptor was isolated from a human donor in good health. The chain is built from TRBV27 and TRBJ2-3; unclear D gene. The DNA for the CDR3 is TGTGCCAGCAGTACCTTCTCAGATACGCAGTATTTT. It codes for CASSTFSDTQYF.